Shown below are 20 T cell receptor beta chains from a single sample sequenced in a study of cytomegalovirus exposure and HLA in healthy donors. Both 60 Vbeta primers and 13 Jbeta primers went into the PCR. Libraries were prepared by immunoSEQ multiplex PCR; TCRdb keeps only in-frame clonotypes and omits some of them. The data contain approximately 52,000 clones, approximately 71% of them singletons. Sequences were obtained from PBMCs. The receptors originated from a middle-aged man in good health and CMV-seropositive.

CDR3 DNA: TGTGCCAGCAGCCAAGAGGGGGACAGCCGAATATATTTT. Protein: CASSQEGDSRIYF. The rearrangement links TRBV6-1 to TRBJ1-3; TRBD1 agrees at 7 bases. The CDR3 length is 13 residues. Trimming removed 6 bases from V and 13 bases from J; junction bases left unmatched: 12. The V gene's germline CDR1 is MNHNS and CDR2 SASEGT.

This chain joins TRBV5-8 and TRBJ1-1; 9 positions match TRBD1. J lost 9 bases, V lost 0 bases, and 9 bases had no gene match. This CDR3 spans 15 amino acids. CDR1 is SGHTS and CDR2 is YDEGEE in the germline V gene. The CDR3 sequence is CASSLDPGTGFKAFF. Written as DNA, the CDR3 is TGTGCCAGCAGCTTGGATCCCGGGACAGGGTTTAAAGCTTTCTTT.

The chain uses TRBV5-6 and TRBJ1-4; tentatively, D is TRBD1 (6 bases). The CDR3 length is 16 residues. The V end lost 4 bases, the J end lost 8 bases, and 21 bases lay between the germline ends. Looked up from germline, CDR1 is SGHDT and CDR2 is YYEEEE. DNA of the CDR3: TGTGCCAGCAGCGTGGGGGCAATCGGCTCCTCAGAAAAACTGTTTTTT. This gives the protein CASSVGAIGSSEKLFF.

The chain is built from TRBV30 and TRBJ1-1, with 7 bases aligning to TRBD1. The CDR3 extends over 13 amino acids. Germline V CDR1 and CDR2: GTSNPN, SVGIG (reference sequence). Unmatched junction bases numbered 1, after V lost 3 bases and J lost 0 bases. The CDR3 nucleotides read TGTGCCTGGAGGGACAGGTTGAACACTGAAGCTTTCTTT. This gives the protein CAWRDRLNTEAFF.

The V and J genes are TRBV10-1 and TRBJ2-7; 7 positions match TRBD1. Germline V gene data show CDR1 as WNHNN and CDR2 as SYGVQD (reference sequence). CDR3 length: 13 residues. The V and J ends lost 4 bases and 4 bases, in that order; junction bases with no gene match: 4. This CDR3 reads CASSVGQEYEQYF. In DNA, the CDR3 is TGCGCCAGCAGTGTCGGACAGGAGTACGAGCAGTACTTC.

The chain couples TRBV5-6 to TRBJ2-7, with TRBD1 matching over 9 bases. Germline lookup yields CDR1 SGHDT and CDR2 YYEEEE. V lost 4 bases and J lost 5; bases outside the gene matches: 7. The CDR3 covers 14 residues. The CDR3 sequence: CASSPGTGMNEQYF. The CDR3, as DNA: TGTGCCAGCAGCCCCGGGACAGGGATGAACGAGCAGTACTTC.

V usage is TRBV6-6 and J usage is TRBJ2-5, with D tentatively TRBD2 (6 bases). Trimming pared 1 base from V and 4 bases from J, leaving 13 bases between. Germline CDR1 MNHNY, CDR2 SVGAGI (reference sequence). The CDR3 runs 15 residues. The CDR3 DNA follows: TGTGCCAGCAGTTACTATGGGACTCCGTTAGAGACCCAGTACTTC. As protein: CASSYYGTPLETQYF.

To note about this clone: The CDR3 does not end in the conserved phenylalanine or tryptophan, so this is likely a read error. The chain links TRBV25-1 to TRBJ1-1; D remains unclear. This CDR3 comprises 13 residues. Germline V gene data show CDR1 as MGHDK and CDR2 as SYGVNS. The V gene lost 0 bases and the J gene lost 6 bases, with 8 bases spanning the gap. The CDR3 sequence is CASSEYDTAEAFL. In nucleotides, the CDR3 is TGTGCCAGCAGTGAATACGACACCGCTGAAGCTTTCCTT.

The chain employs TRBV19 and TRBJ1-1, with D maybe TRBD1 (6 bases). The CDR3 consists of 15 residues. Looked up from germline, CDR1 is LNHDA and CDR2 is SQIVND (reference sequence). V was cut by 5 bases and J by 1 base, with 14 bases left in between. CDR3 coding DNA: TGTGCCAGTAGTCGGGACATTTATGAGAACACTGAAGCTTTCTTT. As protein: CASSRDIYENTEAFF.

This clone was seen a handful of times. This chain uses TRBV4-3 with TRBJ1-4; no clear D. V lost 5 bases to trimming and J lost 8 bases, with 12 bases between them. Germline V gives CDR1 LGHNA, CDR2 YSLEER. The CDR3 is 13 residues long. The CDR3 reads CASSSRAGEKLFF. The CDR3, as DNA: TGCGCCAGCAGCTCTAGGGCGGGGGAAAAACTGTTTTTT.

This chain connects TRBV7-3 to TRBJ1-1, with TRBD1 matching over 8 bases. Losses at the gene ends were 5 bases for V and 1 base for J; bases not matched to a gene: 3. Germline V CDR1 and CDR2: SGHTA, FQGTGA. This CDR3 has 14 amino acids. CDR3 sequence reads: CASSQGAGNTEAFF. DNA of the CDR3: TGTGCCAGCAGCCAGGGGGCAGGGAACACTGAAGCTTTCTTT.

J is TRBJ1-2 and V is TRBV5-1; the D gene is possibly TRBD1 (6 bases). V was clipped by 2 bases and J by 8 bases, with 13 bases between them. Germline V gives CDR1 SGHRS, CDR2 YFSETQ. The CDR3 is 13 residues long. The CDR3 DNA reads TGCGCCAGCAGCTTAGCCTCAGGGGACGGCTACACCTTC. It codes for CASSLASGDGYTF.

V gene TRBV25-1 combines with J gene TRBJ1-2; 12 bases align to TRBD1. Germline V CDR1 and CDR2: MGHDK, SYGVNS. This CDR3 contains 15 residues. V lost 3 bases to trimming and J lost 6 bases; unmatched junction nucleotides: 5. The CDR3 spells CASSDWDRGPDGYTF. The CDR3 DNA sequence: TGTGCCAGCAGTGATTGGGACAGGGGGCCGGATGGCTACACCTTC.

The chain has TRBV5-6 and TRBJ1-4, with TRBD1 matching 9 bases. J gave up 4 bases and V 3 bases, and 7 bases lay outside the gene matches. The germline V gene encodes CDR1 SGHDT and CDR2 YYEEEE. This CDR3 spans 16 amino acids. CDR3 loop: CASSYLRDRVNEKLFF. The CDR3 DNA sequence: TGTGCCAGCAGCTACCTCCGGGACAGGGTTAATGAAAAACTGTTTTTT. The variable domain in full, completed from reference TRBV5-6 and TRBJ1-4, reads DAGVTQSPTHLIKTRGQQVTLRCSPKSGHDTVSWYQQALGQGPQFIFQYYEEEERQRGNFPDRFSGHQFPNYSSELNVNALLLGDSALYLCASSYLRDRVNEKLFFGSGTQLSVL.

This clone showed up just a few times. V is TRBV29-1 and J is TRBJ1-4, with 7 bases matching TRBD1. V gave up 4 bases and J gave up 4 bases; unmatched junction bases: 3. CDR3 length: 13 residues. In germline, CDR1 is SQVTM, CDR2 ANQGSEA. This CDR3 is CSVGQGYNEKLFF. The CDR3, as DNA: TGCAGCGTTGGACAGGGATATAATGAAAAACTGTTTTTT.

The chain recombines TRBV7-3 with TRBJ1-6; TRBD1 agrees at 8 bases. The V and J ends lost 2 bases and 6 bases, in that order; junction bases with no gene match: 9. Germline values: CDR1 SGHTA, CDR2 FQGTGA. The CDR3 extends over 17 amino acids. CDR3: CASSLYGQGAVNSPLHF. The CDR3 DNA reads as TGTGCCAGCAGCTTATACGGGCAGGGGGCAGTTAATTCACCCCTCCACTTT.

The CDR3 region has the DNA TGTGCCAGCAGCCCACAGGGTCTGCGCTCTGGGGCCAACGTCCTGACTTTC. This sequence encodes CASSPQGLRSGANVLTF. This rearrangement joins TRBV14 to TRBJ2-6; a possible D gene is TRBD1 (6 bases). Germline loops: CDR1 SGHDN, CDR2 FVKESK. With 4 bases removed from V and 0 bases from J, the gap between germline ends came to 13 bases. CDR3 length equals 17 residues.

The chain joins TRBV10-2 to TRBJ1-2; the match to TRBD1 covers 7 bases. The CDR3 runs to 12 residues. Germline CDR1 WSHSY, CDR2 SAAADI. V shed 6 bases and J 7 bases; nucleotides not matched to a gene: 5. The CDR3 reads CASRKGAGGYTF. The CDR3 nucleotides are TGCGCCAGCAGGAAGGGGGCGGGTGGCTACACCTTC.

This clone has just one count. The genes are TRBV2 and TRBJ1-2, with a possible D match to TRBD1 (5 bases). Looked up from germline, CDR1 is SNHLY and CDR2 is FYNNEI. This CDR3 has 14 amino acids. Deletions cut 4 bases from V and 6 bases from J, with 15 bases between. CDR3 amino acids: CASSVHRGQNGYTF. CDR3 coding DNA: TGTGCCAGCAGTGTCCATAGGGGTCAAAATGGCTACACCTTC.

J is TRBJ2-3 and V is TRBV7-9; weak D call: TRBD2 (5 bases). V lost 6 bases and J lost 2, with 9 bases in between. CDR1 and CDR2 (germline): SEHNR, FQNEAQ (reference sequence). The CDR3 sequence is 13 residues long. The CDR3 nucleotides are TGTGCCAGCAGACCGACTAACACAGATACGCAGTATTTT. Translated, it gives CASRPTNTDTQYF.